Below, 18 T cell receptor beta chains from the same sample are listed, as sequenced in a study of blood T cell repertoires in COVID-19. Libraries were prepared by immunoSEQ multiplex PCR; TCRdb keeps only in-frame clonotypes and omits some of them. The data show roughly 180,000 clones, about 80% seen once. The material sequenced was peripheral blood. The source of these receptors is a woman aged 45-65 years with active or convalescent COVID-19.

The chain has TRBV9 and TRBJ2-3; 7 nucleotides align to TRBD2. The CDR3 has 17 residues. Germline V gene data show CDR1 as SGDLS and CDR2 as YYNGEE. Trimming cost V 4 bases and J 3 bases; bases outside gene matches: 14. CDR3 region: CASSLRGVVGSTDTQYF. The DNA for the CDR3 is TGTGCCAGCAGCCTCCGGGGGGTAGTTGGGAGTACAGATACGCAGTATTTT.

This sequence joins TRBV18 and TRBJ1-3; a weak D match, TRBD1 (6 bases). CDR1 and CDR2 (germline): KGHSH, LQKENI. The germline V and J ends were trimmed by 3 bases and 2 bases, with 8 bases remaining between them. This CDR3 spans 14 amino acids. Here the CDR3 DNA reads TGTGCCAGCTCACCGGGGACAACTGGAAACACCATATATTTT. Translation gives CASSPGTTGNTIYF.

The chain has TRBV6-6 and TRBJ1-1, with 7 bases fitting TRBD1. V dropped 2 bases and J dropped 8; count of bases not matched to a gene: 11. Germline-derived CDR1 and CDR2 are MNHNY and SVGAGI (reference sequence). This CDR3 contains 15 residues. CDR3: CASSYVGGDTREAFF. The CDR3 DNA follows: TGTGCCAGCAGTTACGTAGGGGGCGATACAAGAGAAGCTTTCTTT.

V gene TRBV4-3 combines with J gene TRBJ1-2; the D gene is possibly TRBD1 (5 bases). CDR3 length equals 15 residues. Trimming pared 4 bases from V and 0 bases from J, leaving 12 bases between. CDR1 and CDR2 (germline): LGHNA, YSLEER. CDR3 in DNA: TGCGCCAGCAGCCCCGGGACTGACACTAACTATGGCTACACCTTC. Its protein product is CASSPGTDTNYGYTF.

V is TRBV6-5 and J is TRBJ1-1; no definite D call. V lost 2 bases to trimming and J lost 5 bases, with 6 bases between them. Germline CDR1 reads MNHEY; CDR2 reads SVGAGI. The CDR3 sequence is 12 residues long. CDR3 protein: CASSYEGTEAFF. The CDR3 DNA reads as TGTGCCAGCAGTTACGAGGGAACTGAAGCTTTCTTT.

J is TRBJ2-2 and V is TRBV7-3; 8 bases are shared with TRBD2. After removal of 2 bases from V and 7 bases from J, the junction contained 12 bases not matched to a gene. CDR1 and CDR2 from the germline V gene are SGHTA and FQGTGA. This CDR3 contains 17 residues. CDR3 sequence: CASSLGRGGLVGGELFF. The CDR3 coding sequence is TGTGCCAGCAGCTTAGGCCGGGGGGGCCTGGTCGGCGGGGAGCTGTTTTTT. Complete variable domain (other parts from reference TRBV7-3 and TRBJ2-2): GAGVSQTPSNKVTEKGKYVELRCDPISGHTALYWYRQSLGQGPEFLIYFQGTGAADDSGLPNDRFFAVRPEGSVSTLKIQRTERGDSAVYLCASSLGRGGLVGGELFFGEGSRLTVL.

The chain uses TRBV7-2 and TRBJ1-2; possibly TRBD1 for D (5 bases). This CDR3 spans 16 amino acids. In germline, CDR1 is SGHTA, CDR2 FQGNSA. Trimming took off 3 bases at V and 3 bases at J, with 17 bases between the two ends. CDR3 nucleotide sequence: TGTGCCAGCAGCTTGGTCCAGGGCAGGGTCGACTATGGCTACACCTTC. Residues: CASSLVQGRVDYGYTF.

A remark on this clone: Other DNA sequences in the sample encode the same CDR3. The rearrangement links TRBV27 to TRBJ1-2; TRBD1 is a possible D gene (6 bases). The V end lost 9 bases, the J end lost 3 bases, and 8 bases lay between the germline ends. CDR3 size: 11 residues. Germline CDR1 and CDR2: MNHEY and SMNVEV (reference sequence). The CDR3: CASKGDYGYTF. In DNA form, the CDR3 reads TGTGCCAGTAAGGGGGACTATGGCTACACCTTC.

V usage is TRBV3-1 (or the pseudogene TRBV3-2) and J usage is TRBJ2-1; 9 bases align to TRBD2. The CDR3 covers 17 residues. The junction had 8 bases not matched to a gene; V was cut back by 1 base and J by 4 bases. Looked up from germline, CDR1 is LGHDT and CDR2 is YNNKEL (reference sequence). DNA of the CDR3: TGTGCCAGCAGCCAAGGTGGCGGGGGGGCAGCATACAATGAGCAGTTCTTC. This encodes CASSQGGGGAAYNEQFF.

This chain links TRBV4-3 with TRBJ2-2, with TRBD2 identical over 7 bases. The trim removed 0 bases at V and 4 bases at J, leaving 8 bases unmatched. This CDR3 comprises 17 residues. Looked up from germline, CDR1 is LGHNA and CDR2 is YSLEER. CDR3 amino acids: CASSQDLGGEGTGELFF. The CDR3 DNA reads as TGCGCCAGCAGCCAAGATTTAGGAGGGGAGGGCACCGGGGAGCTGTTTTTT.

The chain has TRBV6-5 and TRBJ2-1, with a weak D call TRBD1 (6 bases). This CDR3 is 14 amino acids long. CDR1 and CDR2 from the germline V gene are MNHEY and SVGAGI. Trimming removed 9 bases from V and 2 bases from J, with 14 bases in between. The CDR3 region is CASSKRTAYNEQFF. DNA of the CDR3: TGTGCCAGTTCTAAAAGGACAGCCTACAATGAGCAGTTCTTC.

The chain carries TRBV28 and TRBJ1-5, with TRBD1 as a possible D gene (5 bases). The V end lost 5 bases, the J end lost 0 bases, and 20 bases lay between the germline ends. There are 18 residues in the CDR3. Germline V gene lookup returns CDR1 MDHEN and CDR2 SYDVKM. CDR3 coding DNA: TGTGCCAGCAGTCCTGTTCCTTCGTGGGACTATAGCAATCAGCCCCAGCATTTT. Its protein product is CASSPVPSWDYSNQPQHF.

V usage is TRBV18 and J usage is TRBJ2-3, with D tentatively TRBD2 (6 bases). V was cut by 2 bases and J by 4 bases, with 10 bases left in between. There are 14 residues in the CDR3. Germline lookup yields CDR1 KGHSH and CDR2 LQKENI. The CDR3 loop reads CASSPSGGADTQYF. DNA for the CDR3: TGTGCCAGCTCACCATCCGGGGGAGCAGATACGCAGTATTTT.

The rearrangement uses TRBV7-2 and TRBJ1-4; 7 positions match TRBD1. The V segment lost 4 bases and the J segment 8 bases; nucleotides outside the gene matches: 7. Germline values: CDR1 SGHTA, CDR2 FQGNSA. The CDR3 spans 14 residues. CDR3 bases: TGTGCCAGCAGCTCCGGGACAGCGGTCGAAAAACTGTTTTTT. It translates to CASSSGTAVEKLFF.

This clone appeared once. The V call is TRBV2, the J call TRBJ2-2, with 10 bases that match TRBD2. V was pared by 7 bases and J by 1 base, with 3 bases of the junction left unmatched. The CDR3 contains 15 residues. Germline V CDR1 and CDR2: SNHLY, FYNNEI. The chain's CDR3 is CASTGLAVNTGELFF. The CDR3 DNA reads as TGTGCCAGCACCGGACTAGCGGTGAACACCGGGGAGCTGTTTTTT.

This clone was detected a few times. The chain joins TRBV15 to TRBJ1-2; tentatively, D is TRBD1 (6 bases). The CDR3 length is 13 residues. Trimming shortened V by 8 bases and J by 5 bases, and 15 bases separated the two germline ends. From germline, CDR1 is LNHNV and CDR2 YYDKDF (reference sequence). This CDR3 reads CATARGGGYGYTF. CDR3 nucleotides: TGTGCCACCGCCAGAGGGGGGGGGTATGGCTACACCTTC.

This chain links TRBV9 with TRBJ1-1; 8 positions agree with TRBD1. Germline loops: CDR1 SGDLS, CDR2 YYNGEE. Germline trimming cut 4 bases from V and 4 bases from J; bases unmatched to any gene: 6. The length of the CDR3 is 14 residues. CDR3: CASSRNRGSTEAFF. Here the CDR3 DNA reads TGTGCCAGCAGCCGAAACAGGGGGAGCACTGAAGCTTTCTTT.

CDR3 amino acids: CASSLETTGELFF. The CDR3 DNA follows: TGTGCCAGCAGTCTAGAGACCACCGGGGAGCTGTTTTTT. This chain uses TRBV7-6 with TRBJ2-2; D gene unclear. V dropped 6 bases and J dropped 4 bases, with 9 bases sitting between them. CDR3 size: 13 residues. In germline, CDR1 is SGHVS, CDR2 FNYEAQ.